Listed here are 9 T cell receptor beta chains from one sample, sequenced in a study of blood T cell repertoires in COVID-19. Here immunoSEQ multiplex PCR was the method, and the copy in TCRdb shows in-frame clones only, minus some. This table has approximately 670,000 clones, more than 80% appearing once. Sequences were obtained from peripheral blood. Source of these receptors: a woman aged 18-29 years with acute or convalescent COVID-19.

J is TRBJ2-7 and V is TRBV6-5, with D hard to call. In germline, CDR1 is MNHEY, CDR2 SVGAGI. CDR3 size: 13 residues. V was clipped by 5 bases and J by 3 bases, with 11 bases between them. CDR3 nucleotide sequence: TGTGCCAGCAGTCCTAATTCGGGCTACGAGCAGTACTTC. This translates into CASSPNSGYEQYF.

This chain uses TRBV27 with TRBJ2-7, with 12 nucleotides matching TRBD2. CDR1 and CDR2 from the germline V gene are MNHEY and SMNVEV (reference sequence). The CDR3 loop spans 14 amino acids. The V and J ends lost 4 bases and 4 bases, in that order; junction bases with no gene match: 2. In nucleotides, the CDR3 is TGTGCCAGCAGTTCGACTAGCGGGGGTTACGAGCAGTACTTC. As protein: CASSSTSGGYEQYF.

The V gene is TRBV6-5, the J gene TRBJ2-3, with 8 positions matching TRBD2. The germline CDR1 and CDR2 sequences are MNHEY and SVGAGI. The CDR3 is made up of 15 amino acids. The J segment lost 4 bases and the V segment lost 5 bases, leaving 8 bases of the junction unmatched. Here the CDR3 reads CASSKTGGRPDTQYF. CDR3 DNA: TGTGCCAGCAGTAAAACGGGGGGGCGACCAGATACGCAGTATTTT.

The CDR3, as DNA: TGTGCCAGCAGGTCCTGGGACTCTCAGGTTGGTACGCAGTATTTT. It codes for CASRSWDSQVGTQYF. This chain uses TRBV3-1 (or the pseudogene TRBV3-2) with TRBJ2-3; tentative D call: TRBD2 (6 bases). Germline loops: CDR1 LGHDT, CDR2 YNNKEL (reference sequence). Trimming took off 6 bases at V and 8 bases at J, with 21 bases between the two ends. CDR3 length equals 15 residues.

As DNA, the CDR3 is TGTGCCAGCAGTCAGAGGGGGGGCGCGACTAATGAAAAACTGTTTTTT. This sequence encodes CASSQRGGATNEKLFF. This chain uses TRBV7-2 with TRBJ1-4; a weak D match, TRBD1 (6 bases). Per the germline V gene, CDR1 is SGHTA and CDR2 is FQGNSA. Deletions cut 6 bases from V and 2 bases from J, with 16 bases between. This CDR3 region has 16 residues.

The chain is built from TRBV19 and TRBJ1-4; TRBD1 aligns across 9 bases. With 5 bases clipped from V and 0 bases from J, the junction kept 7 bases outside the gene matches. This CDR3 is built from 17 residues. Germline V CDR1 and CDR2: LNHDA, SQIVND (reference sequence). CDR3 coding DNA: TGTGCCAGTAGTCCGGACAGGGGCGCCGCAACTAATGAAAAACTGTTTTTT. It translates to CASSPDRGAATNEKLFF. Supplemented by reference TRBV19 and TRBJ1-4, the full variable domain reads DGGITQSPKYLFRKEGQNVTLSCEQNLNHDAMYWYRQDPGQGLRLIYYSQIVNDFQKGDIAEGYSVSREKKESFPLTVTSAQKNPTAFYLCASSPDRGAATNEKLFFGSGTQLSVL.

The chain employs TRBV20-1 and TRBJ2-7; D is perhaps TRBD2 (5 bases). Trimming left V 4 bases short and J 6 bases short, with 10 bases between. The CDR3 loop spans 11 amino acids. The germline CDR1 and CDR2 sequences are DFQATT and SNEGSKA (reference sequence). CDR3 sequence (DNA): TGCAGTGCTAAGTCGGGAAGCGAGCAGTACTTC. Its translation: CSAKSGSEQYF.

The chain links TRBV5-1 to TRBJ1-4, with TRBD1 matching 7 bases. The CDR3 is 14 residues long. With 0 bases clipped from V and 8 bases from J, the junction kept 4 bases outside the gene matches. Germline loops: CDR1 SGHRS, CDR2 YFSETQ. The CDR3 protein is CASSLDRGWEKLFF. DNA for the CDR3: TGCGCCAGCAGCTTGGACAGGGGTTGGGAAAAACTGTTTTTT.

The rearrangement uses TRBV7-3 and TRBJ2-3; TRBD2 matches 7 bases. Germline CDR1 and CDR2: SGHTA and FQGTGA. J lost 2 bases, V lost 1 base, and 6 bases had no gene match. The CDR3 sequence is 16 residues long. CDR3 amino acids: CASSLNPGTNTDTQYF. For the CDR3, the DNA is TGTGCCAGCAGCTTAAACCCGGGGACTAACACAGATACGCAGTATTTT.